This T cell receptor (beta chain) appears in the sequencing data of a study of T cell responses to AZD1222 COVID-19 vaccine. This CDR3 is 15 amino acids long. V gave up 4 bases and J gave up 2 bases, with 11 bases separating them. Germline CDR1 LNHDA, CDR2 SQIVND (reference sequence). The method was immunoSEQ multiplex PCR; TCRdb's version includes in-frame clones alone and lacks a portion of them. The table has about 92,000 clones, approximately 91% seen once. Study-level points and caveats: The donors showed a predominance of white British ancestry and of females, with possible underestimation of clonal diversity.

As for this clone: What it recognizes is unknown.

The specimen was peripheral blood, collected on day 0 of AZD1222 vaccination. The source of this sequence is an adult in good health. The chain employs TRBV19 and TRBJ2-2; no definite D call. In nucleotides, the CDR3 is TGTGCCAGTAGTAAAAGCAGAAAAAACACCGGGGAGCTGTTTTTT. This codes for CASSKSRKNTGELFF.